Included here is one T cell receptor (beta chain) sequence, with context. Its antigen is undetermined. Amplification used 60 Vbeta primers and 13 Jbeta primers. Only in-frame clones appear in the TCRdb table, and some are missing; sequencing was by immunoSEQ multiplex PCR. The sample spans roughly 78,000 clones; the ten largest clones claim about 5%. Germline lookup yields CDR1 SNHLY and CDR2 FYNNEI. The CDR3 length is 17 residues. The V gene end was trimmed by 6 bases and the J gene end by 0 bases; junction bases not matched to a gene: 3. This specimen belongs to a study of cytomegalovirus exposure and HLA in healthy donors. Overall study: An earlier analysis found some 100 million unique TCR beta sequences from 150 million to 200 million T cells. Broader study findings: Across donors, most TCRs were seen rarely, yet some public ones were widespread. In a later analysis, productive TCRs from donors in an Asian-associated ancestry cluster reportedly carried fewer N-insertions than the cohort mean.

This receptor was taken from a man aged 35 to 55 in good health and CMV-seronegative. Sequences were obtained from PBMCs. V is TRBV2 and J is TRBJ2-2; 14 nucleotides match TRBD2. CDR3 amino acids: CASRRLAGGSNTGELFF. CDR3 nucleotides: TGTGCCAGCAGGAGACTAGCGGGGGGGTCGAACACCGGGGAGCTGTTTTTT.